Listed here is a single T cell receptor beta chain. Its matching antigen is unknown. This entry is derived from a study of T cells in Graves' hyperthyroidism and ophthalmopathy. Uncontrolled infection, other autoimmune disease, pregnancy or lactation led to exclusion. Clinical symptoms, serum thyroxine and TRAb, thyroid ultrasound and orbital computed tomography together formed the diagnostic basis. Whole-study findings and limits: Stable hyperthyroidism and ophthalmopathy were separated using 13 V-J signatures. Blood also showed most of the thyroid clonotypes that were expanded above 0.001.

What was amplified from RNA transcripts were TCR beta CDR3 regions. First-round RT-PCR targeting the TCR CDR3 was performed with the HTBI primer set. TCRdb passed the multiplex PCR reads through MiXCR, listing each CDR3 protein once. The sample gives about 520,000 distinct CDR3 sequences, about 24% of which show up once; about 11% is in the top ten. The CDR3 runs 15 residues. Per the germline V gene, CDR1 is SGHTA and CDR2 is FQGNSA. V lost 4 bases and J lost 3; bases outside the gene matches: 7. This TCR was sampled from a woman aged 30 to 39 with Graves' ophthalmopathy. J is TRBJ2-7 and V is TRBV7-2, with 9 bases lining up with TRBD1. Material: blood. For the CDR3, the DNA is TGTGCCAGCAGCTCCAGGGACAGGGTGATCTACGAGCAGTACTTC. It yields the protein CASSSRDRVIYEQYF.